This TCR beta chain was documented in a study of early T cells in non-severe SARS-CoV-2 infection. Points from the study as a whole: Clonotype matching in VDJdb favored anti-spike CD8 responses and did not capture private and CD4 specificities.

Individual cDNA molecules received unique molecular identifiers during library preparation. MiXCR, run by TCRdb on the 5' RACE reads, gives a single entry per CDR3 protein. The sample shows 97,000 or so distinct CDR3 sequences, roughly 11% of them seen only once. With respect to this clonotype: The antigen remains unidentified.

V gave up 6 bases and J gave up 5 bases, with 7 bases separating them. Germline CDR1 is SQVTM and CDR2 is ANQGSEA. This CDR3 region has 10 residues. The clonotype was recovered from an adult who was a healthcare worker with PCR-confirmed SARS-CoV-2 infection or an uninfected control (not recorded which). The chain employs TRBV29-1 and TRBJ2-5; D is ambiguous. Sequencing was performed on whole blood, taken at baseline. CDR3 DNA sequence: TGCAGCGTCCAGGAGGAGACCCAGTACTTC. It translates to CSVQEETQYF.